Described below is a single T cell receptor (beta chain) sequence and its context. This receptor's antigen is unknown. Base qualities are not recorded, but no much larger clone differs from it by a single base. Sequences MGHDK (CDR1) and SYGVNS (CDR2) are obtained from the germline V gene. V gives up 2 bases and J gives up 12 bases, and the segment between their germline ends measures 20 bases. Spanning cysteine to phenylalanine, the CDR3 consists of 15 amino acids. The retained sequence is limited to the CDR3, 45 bases, with the frame set at the first base. The donors were healthy, HIV-negative adults with no recently reported acute infections or vaccinations. All donors were Caucasian adults living in Nashville, Tennessee, USA. CD4+ T cells were enriched by magnetic negative selection, after which naive cells were positively selected on CD45RA and the negative fraction was taken as the memory subset. Blood was obtained by leukapheresis, after which PBMCs were separated by Ficoll-Histopaque density gradient centrifugation and cryopreserved in liquid nitrogen vapor phase. Analytical flow cytometry was used to check the purity and quantity of each magnetically sorted T cell population. From each sorted fraction, genomic DNA was isolated and quantified by UV absorbance on a Nanodrop 2000c.

Using the deep immunoSEQ assay, TCR CDR3 regions were amplified from genomic DNA by multiplex PCR. For each cell subset, the extracted genomic DNA was distributed evenly across all wells of several immunoSEQ 96-well plates, and each plate served as one replicate. Each replicate PCR for sorted subsets received around 200 ng genomic DNA, equal to 30,000 or so T cell genomes. The purified libraries were quantified using a Qubit 3.0 fluorometer, sized with a Bioanalyzer 2100, and then quantified again using the KAPA Library Quantification kit. Each immunoSEQ 96-well plate was sequenced on its own single-read 150-cycle Illumina NextSeq 550 flow cell. Processing in the source paper ran as follows. The immunoSEQ output contained only junctional sequences without quality scores, so filtering could not match that applied to full-length reads. To assign V/J genes and CDR3, sequences were annotated against IMGT germline references using PyIR, a Python wrapper for IgBLAST v1.9. Any read was removed if the V/J assignment was weak (E-value above 1e-6), the CDR3 was missing, or the read contained stop codons, out-of-frame junctions, or ambiguous translated residues. V3J clonotypes were defined as sequences sharing an identical inferred V gene, J gene, and CDR3 amino acid sequence. Percentage overlap between repertoires was calculated by dividing the number of shared unique clonotypes by the size of the smaller repertoire. Three approaches were used to assess repertoire richness: RTK rarefaction, the Chao1 estimator, and Recon v2.1 estimates of unobserved clonotypes. For all TCRbeta clonotypes obtained by the gDNA method from a handful of donors, generation probabilities were computed with OLGA. The clones in this table, taken by TCRdb from immuneACCESS, are in-frame only. Not every clone is retained; where verified, under half of the shortfall comes from an unresolved V gene, and the cause of the rest is unknown. The DNA was the basis for D and trimming; V, J and clone size are from that table. The table for this sample lists approximately 2.5 million clones; roughly 93% of them were counted only once. Around 0.4% of the sample is held by the ten biggest clonotypes.

This record belongs to a study of shared clonotypes between healthy human individuals (dated by TCRdb to 2019 to 2021). About the investigation overall: Two women and three men aged 18 to 49 years were included in the cohort. For each donor, CD4 naive and CD4 memory were each given three plates, CD8 naive was given two plates, and CD8 memory was given one plate. To estimate repertoire size and how much clonotypes are shared between individuals, the study performed deep sequencing of blood TCR repertoires from five healthy adults. To increase sequencing depth and limit assay-specific biases, TCR repertoire library preparation and sequencing were carried out by different laboratories using diverse techniques. Leukapheresis yielded between about 0.85 and 10 billion PBMCs per donor.

The investigation overall reported the following: The small number of donors limited the genetic and exposure-history diversity represented. Roughly 5.2% of naive CD4, around 3.5% of naive CD8, about 2.4% of memory CD4, and around 0.42% of memory CD8 clonotypes were shared across a few donors. Compared with non-shared clonotypes, the clonotypes found in all four sorted-subset donors had higher generation probabilities. Pairwise subsampling led to the expectation that sequencing depth would affect the degree of clonotype sharing among donors. Incomplete sequencing was indicated by rarefaction of sorted-subset datasets, despite the large sequencing depth. Sampling was restricted to blood, and TCR repertoires in tissue are likely to differ from TCR repertoires in blood. Larger estimated clonotype richness was generally found for naive subsets than for memory subsets.

The sequenced sample consisted of naive CD4+ T cells from PBMCs. The sample's cell subset or site label, decoded: CD45RA+ positively selected. The origin of this receptor is a man aged 18 to 35 in good health. Some clones in this sample may be carry-over from other donors' samples. The rearrangement combines TRBV25-1 with TRBJ2-1; the best D guess is TRBD1, with 5 bases matching. The DNA sequence reads TGTGCCAGCAGTGAAGGTGTGGTAAGGGGCCAGGGGCAGTTCTTC. Translated, this is CASSEGVVRGQGQFF.